This entry is about one TCR beta chain. Trimming pared 4 bases from V and 15 bases from J, leaving 19 bases between. CDR1 and CDR2 (germline): MNHEY, SVGAGI. This CDR3 region has 13 residues. Repertoires were generated with immunoSEQ multiplex PCR, while TCRdb's copy carries only in-frame clones and drops some. The sample shows approximately 140,000 clones, just over 85% of them seen only once. These data are taken from a study of blood T cell repertoires in COVID-19. Study as a whole: The cDNA or gDNA used as material had been derived from T cells, B-cell-depleted T cells, or PBMCs.

The source material was peripheral blood. The TCR was taken from a man in his 70s with acute or convalescent COVID-19. The chain has TRBV6-5 and TRBJ1-5, with D possibly matching TRBD1 (5 bases). In DNA form, the CDR3 reads TGTGCCAGCAGTTTCCGCGGTGACAGCCTCAGGCATTTT. This translates into CASSFRGDSLRHF.